The 24 T cell receptor beta chains in this list originate from one sample, sequenced in a study of blood T cell repertoires in COVID-19. Using immunoSEQ multiplex PCR, the repertoire was profiled, and TCRdb retains in-frame clones only, with some absent. The sample includes under 300,000 clones, approximately 84% seen only once; the top ten take more than 1.1%. Sequences were obtained from peripheral blood. The receptors shown here come from a human donor with COVID-19, enrolled during active disease. The donor label of this sample is uncertain.

V gene TRBV28 combines with J gene TRBJ2-1; 8 bases map to TRBD2. The germline CDR1 and CDR2 sequences are MDHEN and SYDVKM. The CDR3 contains 14 residues. Unmatched junction bases numbered 4, after V lost 5 bases and J lost 4 bases. The CDR3 is CASSRLAGYNEQFF. The DNA for the CDR3 is TGTGCCAGCAGTAGGCTAGCGGGTTACAATGAGCAGTTCTTC. Drawing the rest from reference TRBV28 and TRBJ2-1, the complete variable domain is DVKVTQSSRYLVKRTGEKVFLECVQDMDHENMFWYRQDPGLGLRLIYFSYDVKMKEKGDIPEGYSVSREKKERFSLILESASTNQTSMYLCASSRLAGYNEQFFGPGTRLTVL.

Note on this clone: The junction departs from the called germline gene at one end, perhaps through a read error. This rearrangement joins TRBV28 to TRBJ1-2, with 8 bases that match TRBD1. The V gene's germline CDR1 is MDHEN and CDR2 SYDVKM. The CDR3 contains 14 residues. The CDR3 DNA reads as TGTGCCAGCAGTCCGACAGGGGAGGACTATAGCTACACCTTC. Encoded protein: CASSPTGEDYSYTF.

This sequence joins TRBV6-5 and TRBJ2-7; D is undetermined. Trimming took off 4 bases at V and 0 bases at J, with 10 bases between the two ends. The CDR3 has 14 amino acids. Germline CDR1 MNHEY, CDR2 SVGAGI. The CDR3 here is CASSSPYNSYEQYF. The CDR3, as DNA: TGTGCCAGCAGTTCCCCTTATAACTCCTACGAGCAGTACTTC.

The chain joins TRBV28 to TRBJ1-1; D unclear. Germline loops: CDR1 MDHEN, CDR2 SYDVKM. With 3 bases removed from V and 2 bases from J, the gap between germline ends came to 7 bases. CDR3 length equals 13 residues. CDR3 DNA sequence: TGTGCCAGCAGTTTGCCTATTAACACTGAAGCTTTCTTT. Its protein is CASSLPINTEAFF.

This clone was seen just once. This chain connects TRBV11-2 to TRBJ1-6, with 10 bases that match TRBD1. There are 15 residues in the CDR3. Germline V gives CDR1 SGHAT, CDR2 FQNNGV. J lost 8 bases, V lost 5 bases, and 6 bases had no gene match. DNA of the CDR3: TGTGCCAGCAGCATTCGACAGGGGGCAGATTCACCCCTCCACTTT. Translation gives CASSIRQGADSPLHF.

The CDR3, as DNA: TGTGCCAGCAGCTTGGGTAGGGGATGGGGCACTGAAGCTTTCTTT. It codes for CASSLGRGWGTEAFF. This chain connects TRBV5-6 to TRBJ1-1; a weak D match, TRBD1 (5 bases). The CDR3 extends over 15 amino acids. V lost 0 bases and J lost 4, with 13 bases in between. Germline CDR1 and CDR2: SGHDT and YYEEEE. The full variable domain, rest sourced from reference TRBV5-6 and TRBJ1-1, is DAGVTQSPTHLIKTRGQQVTLRCSPKSGHDTVSWYQQALGQGPQFIFQYYEEEERQRGNFPDRFSGHQFPNYSSELNVNALLLGDSALYLCASSLGRGWGTEAFFGQGTRLTVV.

A remark on this clone: At one end the junction does not follow the germline gene, possibly because of a read error. The chain carries TRBV25-1 and TRBJ1-4, with a weak D call TRBD1 (5 bases). CDR1 and CDR2 from the germline V gene are MGHDK and SYGVNS. The CDR3 runs to 11 residues. In nucleotides, the CDR3 is TGTGCCAGCAGCGCGGAAGGGGCCCTCCGTTTT. Its translation: CASSAEGALRF. The complete variable domain, with remaining parts taken from reference TRBV25-1 and TRBJ1-4, reads EADIYQTPRYLVIGTGKKITLECSQTMGHDKMYWYQQDPGMELHLIHYSYGVNSTEKGDLSSESTVSRIRTEHFPLTLESARPSHTSQYLCASSAEGALRFGSGTQLSVL.

The V gene is TRBV10-1, the J gene TRBJ2-3; 7 bases map to TRBD2. Germline V gives CDR1 WNHNN, CDR2 SYGVQD (reference sequence). After removal of 1 base from V and 3 bases from J, the junction contained 4 bases not matched to a gene. The CDR3 has 15 amino acids. The CDR3 region has the DNA TGCGCCAGCAGTGAGTGGGAGGGTCCTACAGATACGCAGTATTTT. It specifies CASSEWEGPTDTQYF.

The rearrangement joins TRBV28 to TRBJ1-4; D is ambiguous. V was clipped by 7 bases and J by 14 bases, with 17 bases between them. Germline V gene sequence: CDR1 MDHEN, CDR2 SYDVKM. The CDR3 length is 12 residues. CDR3 in amino acids: CASTNGLARLFF. The CDR3 DNA reads TGTGCCAGCACTAACGGGTTGGCCCGGCTGTTTTTT.

The genes are TRBV30 and TRBJ1-2; D remains unclear. This CDR3 has 15 residues. Germline V CDR1 and CDR2: GTSNPN, SVGIG (reference sequence). The V end was cut by 0 bases, the J end by 3 bases, with 14 bases between. Written as DNA, the CDR3 is TGTGCCTGGAGTGTAGGAACAGACGCCGACTATGGCTACACCTTC. Translation gives CAWSVGTDADYGYTF.

The rearrangement joins TRBV5-4 to TRBJ2-7, with a tentative D call TRBD2 (6 bases). Looked up from germline, CDR1 is SGHNT and CDR2 is YYREEE (reference sequence). The V and J ends lost 3 bases and 2 bases respectively, with 9 bases between them. The CDR3 totals 13 residues. CDR3 in amino acids: CASSSRGTYEQYF. CDR3 DNA sequence: TGTGCCAGCAGCTCCCGGGGGACCTACGAGCAGTACTTC.

V and J are TRBV7-2 and TRBJ2-7; D unclear. V was cut by 1 base and J by 0 bases, with 7 bases left in between. The germline gives CDR1 SGHTA, CDR2 FQGNSA. The CDR3 contains 14 residues. The CDR3 region is CASSLGPLSYEQYF. The CDR3 coding sequence is TGTGCCAGCAGCTTAGGGCCGCTCTCCTACGAGCAGTACTTC.

The V and J genes are TRBV29-1 and TRBJ1-5; D ambiguous. Trimming removed 4 bases at V and 3 bases at J, with 7 bases between. This CDR3 comprises 12 residues. CDR1 SQVTM and CDR2 ANQGSEA come from the germline V gene. CDR3 residues: CSVGSFNQPQHF. The CDR3 DNA reads as TGCAGCGTTGGTAGCTTCAATCAGCCCCAGCATTTT.

The V and J genes are TRBV1 and TRBJ2-1; no DNA check was done on the table's D call, TRBD2. TRBV1 is annotated as a pseudogene. This CDR3 region has 16 residues. The CDR3 protein is CTSSQDPWGGRNEQFF. In DNA form, the CDR3 reads TGCACCAGCAGCCAAGATCCGTGGGGGGGGAGGAATGAGCAGTTCTTC.

The chain couples TRBV28 to TRBJ1-5, with TRBD1 as a possible D gene (5 bases). CDR3 length equals 14 residues. Germline CDR1 reads MDHEN; CDR2 reads SYDVKM. Trimming took off 2 bases at V and 7 bases at J, with 12 bases between the two ends. The CDR3 DNA sequence: TGTGCCAGCAGTTTACGGGCGGGGGAACAGCCCCAGCATTTT. Amino acid sequence: CASSLRAGEQPQHF. Variable domain in full (rest from reference TRBV28 and TRBJ1-5): DVKVTQSSRYLVKRTGEKVFLECVQDMDHENMFWYRQDPGLGLRLIYFSYDVKMKEKGDIPEGYSVSREKKERFSLILESASTNQTSMYLCASSLRAGEQPQHFGDGTRLSIL.

V usage is TRBV29-1 and J usage is TRBJ2-2; TRBD1 matches at 9 bases. Trimming at V came to 7 bases and at J to 4 bases, leaving 10 bases not matched to a gene. The germline CDR1 and CDR2 sequences are SQVTM and ANQGSEA. The CDR3 has 15 amino acids. CDR3 residues: CSARRPGQGTGELFF. The CDR3 coding sequence is TGCAGCGCCAGACGTCCGGGACAGGGCACCGGGGAGCTGTTTTTT.

The sample holds one count of this clone. This chain uses TRBV29-1 with TRBJ2-7; 13 bases match TRBD2. The V and J ends lost 6 bases and 7 bases, in that order; junction bases with no gene match: 15. CDR3 length: 16 amino acids. Germline CDR1 SQVTM, CDR2 ANQGSEA. The chain's CDR3 is CSVNVLGQLAGGEQYF. CDR3 in DNA: TGCAGCGTAAATGTACTAGGACAACTAGCGGGAGGGGAGCAGTACTTC.

J is TRBJ1-4 and V is TRBV7-9; D call uncertain. There are 14 residues in the CDR3. The V gene's germline CDR1 is SEHNR and CDR2 FQNEAQ (reference sequence). V shed 6 bases and J shed 6 bases, with 14 bases lying between them. As DNA, the CDR3 is TGTGCCAGCAGTTATCTGAACGCGGATGAAAAACTGTTTTTT. It yields the protein CASSYLNADEKLFF.

Of note for this clone: Its ends do not fully match the called genes, so a read error is possible. V is TRBV7-9 and J is TRBJ2-7, with TRBD1 matching over 9 bases. CDR1 and CDR2 from the germline V gene are SEHNR and FQNEAQ (reference sequence). This CDR3 has 13 residues. CDR3: CASSPAGVGTGWF. The CDR3 coding sequence is TGTGCCAGCAGCCCCGCCGGTGTGGGGACAGGGTGGTTC.

This clone was picked up one time. The chain joins TRBV11-2 to TRBJ2-3, with D uncertain. V shed 5 bases and J shed 7 bases, with 22 bases lying between them. The CDR3 extends over 16 amino acids. Germline loops: CDR1 SGHAT, CDR2 FQNNGV. Written as DNA, the CDR3 is TGTGCCAGCAGCCCACAAGGCGGTTTTAGTAGATATACGCAGTATTTT. This sequence encodes CASSPQGGFSRYTQYF.

The sample holds a few counts of this clone. The CDR3 loop is CASSLFTLLYGYTF. The CDR3 nucleotides are TGTGCCAGCAGCCTGTTTACGTTACTCTATGGCTACACCTTC. The chain uses TRBV3-1 (or the pseudogene TRBV3-2) and TRBJ1-2; D is ambiguous. Trimming shortened V by 4 bases and J by 4 bases, and 13 bases separated the two germline ends. The germline V gene has CDR1 LGHDT and CDR2 YNNKEL (reference sequence). The CDR3 has 14 residues.

The chain employs TRBV18 and TRBJ2-1; weak D call: TRBD2 (5 bases). This CDR3 is 15 amino acids long. V gave up 1 base and J gave up 6 bases, with 13 bases separating them. CDR1 is KGHSH and CDR2 is LQKENI in the germline V gene. The CDR3 DNA is TGTGCCAGCTCACCACGGGAGTCAGGACTCAATGAGCAGTTCTTC. Encoded protein: CASSPRESGLNEQFF.

In its sample, this clone was seen many times. This chain connects TRBV3-1 (or the pseudogene TRBV3-2) to TRBJ1-2, with D possibly matching TRBD1 (6 bases). Trimming shortened V by 7 bases and J by 5 bases, and 23 bases separated the two germline ends. Germline CDR1 is LGHDT and CDR2 is YNNKEL (reference sequence). The CDR3 covers 16 residues. The CDR3 bases are TGTGCCAGCACTCAAGGGGGACCCCTAGGGGATTATGGCTACACCTTC. It encodes CASTQGGPLGDYGYTF.

The chain links TRBV7-6 to TRBJ1-4; 7 bases map to TRBD1. V shed 0 bases and J 5 bases; nucleotides not matched to a gene: 3. The CDR3 has 15 amino acids. Germline loops: CDR1 SGHVS, CDR2 FNYEAQ. The CDR3 bases are TGTGCCAGCAGCTTAGCGCAGGGGGTGAATGAAAAACTGTTTTTT. Translating gives CASSLAQGVNEKLFF.